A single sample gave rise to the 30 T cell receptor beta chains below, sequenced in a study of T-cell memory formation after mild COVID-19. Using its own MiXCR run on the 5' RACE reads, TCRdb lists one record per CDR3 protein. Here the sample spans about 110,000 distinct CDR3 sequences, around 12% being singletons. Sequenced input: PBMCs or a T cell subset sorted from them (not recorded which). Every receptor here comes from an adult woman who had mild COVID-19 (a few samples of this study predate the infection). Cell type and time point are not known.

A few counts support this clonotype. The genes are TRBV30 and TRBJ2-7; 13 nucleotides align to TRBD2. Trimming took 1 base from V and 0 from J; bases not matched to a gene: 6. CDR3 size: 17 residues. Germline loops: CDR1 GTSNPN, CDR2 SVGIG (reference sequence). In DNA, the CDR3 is TGTGCCTGGAGTGGACTAGCGGGGGGCCTAAGCTCCTACGAGCAGTACTTC. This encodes CAWSGLAGGLSSYEQYF.

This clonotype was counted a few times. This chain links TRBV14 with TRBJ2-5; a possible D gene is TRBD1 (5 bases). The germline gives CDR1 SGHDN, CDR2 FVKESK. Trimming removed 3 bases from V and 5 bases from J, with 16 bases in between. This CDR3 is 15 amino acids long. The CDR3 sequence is CASSHVTGWGETQYF. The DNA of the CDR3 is TGTGCCAGCAGCCACGTCACAGGATGGGGCGAGACCCAGTACTTC.

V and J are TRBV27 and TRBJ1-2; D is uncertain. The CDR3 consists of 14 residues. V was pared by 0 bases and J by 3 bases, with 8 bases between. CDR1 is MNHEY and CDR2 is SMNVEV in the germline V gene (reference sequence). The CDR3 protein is CASSLSGIDYGYTF. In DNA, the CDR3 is TGTGCCAGCAGTTTATCAGGGATCGACTATGGCTACACCTTC.

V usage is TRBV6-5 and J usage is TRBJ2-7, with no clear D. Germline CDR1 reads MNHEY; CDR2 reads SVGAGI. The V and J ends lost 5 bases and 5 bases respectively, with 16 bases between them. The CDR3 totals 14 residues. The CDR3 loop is CASSAQAPQDEQYF. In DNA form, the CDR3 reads TGTGCCAGCAGTGCTCAGGCTCCCCAAGACGAGCAGTACTTC.

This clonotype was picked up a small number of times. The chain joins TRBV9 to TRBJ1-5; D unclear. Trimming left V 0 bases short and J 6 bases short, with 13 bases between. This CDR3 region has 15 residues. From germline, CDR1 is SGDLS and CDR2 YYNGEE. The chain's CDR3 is CASSVGGDWSQPQHF. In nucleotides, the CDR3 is TGTGCCAGCAGCGTAGGCGGGGATTGGAGTCAGCCCCAGCATTTT.

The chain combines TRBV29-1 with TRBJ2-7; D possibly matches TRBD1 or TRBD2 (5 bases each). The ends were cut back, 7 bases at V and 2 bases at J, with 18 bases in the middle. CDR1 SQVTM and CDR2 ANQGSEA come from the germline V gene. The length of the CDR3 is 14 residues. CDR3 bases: TGCAGCGCCCAGGGAGCTCGGGGTACCTACGAGCAGTACTTC. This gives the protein CSAQGARGTYEQYF.

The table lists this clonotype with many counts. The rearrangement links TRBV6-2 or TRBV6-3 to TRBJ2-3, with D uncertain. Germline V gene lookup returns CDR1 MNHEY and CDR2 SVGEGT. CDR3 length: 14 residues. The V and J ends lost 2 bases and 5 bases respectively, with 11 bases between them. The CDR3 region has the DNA TGTGCCAGCAGTTACGAAGGTCGTCTAGATACGCAGTATTTT. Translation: CASSYEGRLDTQYF.

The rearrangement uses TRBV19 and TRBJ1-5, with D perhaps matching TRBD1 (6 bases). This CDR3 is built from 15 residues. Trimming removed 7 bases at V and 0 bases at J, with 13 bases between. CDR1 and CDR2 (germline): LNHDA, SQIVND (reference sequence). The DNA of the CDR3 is TGTGCCAGTAATGGGGGGCTAATTAGCAATCAGCCCCAGCATTTT. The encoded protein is CASNGGLISNQPQHF. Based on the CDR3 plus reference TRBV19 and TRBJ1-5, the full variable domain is DGGITQSPKYLFRKEGQNVTLSCEQNLNHDAMYWYRQDPGQGLRLIYYSQIVNDFQKGDIAEGYSVSREKKESFPLTVTSAQKNPTAFYLCASNGGLISNQPQHFGDGTRLSIL.

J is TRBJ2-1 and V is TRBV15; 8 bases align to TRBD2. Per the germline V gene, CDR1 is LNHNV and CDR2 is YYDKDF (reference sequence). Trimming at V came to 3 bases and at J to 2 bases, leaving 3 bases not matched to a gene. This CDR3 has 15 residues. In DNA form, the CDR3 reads TGTGCCACCAGCAGCCCGGGACTAGCCTACAATGAGCAGTTCTTC. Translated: CATSSPGLAYNEQFF.

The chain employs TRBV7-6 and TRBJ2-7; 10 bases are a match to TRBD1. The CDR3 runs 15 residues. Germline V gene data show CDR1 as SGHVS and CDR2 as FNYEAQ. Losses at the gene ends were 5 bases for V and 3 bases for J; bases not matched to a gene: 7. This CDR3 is CASSPGQGTNYEQYF. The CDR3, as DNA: TGTGCCAGCAGCCCGGGACAGGGGACCAACTACGAGCAGTACTTC.

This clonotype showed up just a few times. The CDR3 bases are TGCAGTGCTAGAGATCAAGGACAGGCCCCCGACACTGAAGCTTTCTTT. It specifies CSARDQGQAPDTEAFF. J is TRBJ1-1 and V is TRBV20-1; 7 bases agree with TRBD1. The germline gives CDR1 DFQATT, CDR2 SNEGSKA (reference sequence). This CDR3 has 16 residues. Trimming removed 0 bases from V and 3 bases from J; junction bases left unmatched: 10.

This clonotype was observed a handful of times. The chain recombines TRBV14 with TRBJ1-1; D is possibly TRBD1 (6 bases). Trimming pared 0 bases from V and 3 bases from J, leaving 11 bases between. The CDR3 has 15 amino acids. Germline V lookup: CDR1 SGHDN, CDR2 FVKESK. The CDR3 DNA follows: TGTGCCAGCAGCCAAGATAGACAGGTCTACACTGAAGCTTTCTTT. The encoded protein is CASSQDRQVYTEAFF. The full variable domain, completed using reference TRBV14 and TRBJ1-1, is EAGVTQFPSHSVIEKGQTVTLRCDPISGHDNLYWYRRVMGKEIKFLLHFVKESKQDESGMPNNRFLAERTGGTYSTLKVQPAELEDSGVYFCASSQDRQVYTEAFFGQGTRLTVV.

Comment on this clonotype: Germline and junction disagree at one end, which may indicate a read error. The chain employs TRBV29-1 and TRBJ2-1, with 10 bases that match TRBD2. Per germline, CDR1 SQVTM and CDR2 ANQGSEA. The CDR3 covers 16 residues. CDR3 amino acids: CSVESASGGSYNEKFF. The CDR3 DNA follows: TGCAGCGTTGAATCGGCTAGCGGGGGCTCCTACAATGAGAAGTTCTTC.

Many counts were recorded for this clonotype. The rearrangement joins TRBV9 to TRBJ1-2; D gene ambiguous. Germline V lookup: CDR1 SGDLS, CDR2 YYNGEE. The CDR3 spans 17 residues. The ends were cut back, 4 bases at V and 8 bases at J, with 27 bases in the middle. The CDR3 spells CASSPRGVDPLPGGYTF. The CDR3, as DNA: TGTGCCAGCAGCCCCCGTGGTGTGGACCCCTTACCGGGAGGCTACACCTTC.

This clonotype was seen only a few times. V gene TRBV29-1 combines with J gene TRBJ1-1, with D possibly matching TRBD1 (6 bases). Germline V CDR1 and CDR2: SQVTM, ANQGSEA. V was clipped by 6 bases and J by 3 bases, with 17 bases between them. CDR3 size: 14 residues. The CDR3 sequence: CSVGVQGWDTEAFF. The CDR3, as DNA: TGCAGCGTCGGTGTACAGGGTTGGGACACTGAAGCTTTCTTT.

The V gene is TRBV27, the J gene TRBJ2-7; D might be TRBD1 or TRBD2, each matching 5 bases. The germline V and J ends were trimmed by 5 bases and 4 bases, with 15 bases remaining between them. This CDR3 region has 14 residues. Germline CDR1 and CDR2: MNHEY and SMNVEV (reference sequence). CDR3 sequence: CASSPRGGRYEQYF. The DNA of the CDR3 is TGTGCCAGCAGTCCCCGGGGCGGGCGATACGAGCAGTACTTC.

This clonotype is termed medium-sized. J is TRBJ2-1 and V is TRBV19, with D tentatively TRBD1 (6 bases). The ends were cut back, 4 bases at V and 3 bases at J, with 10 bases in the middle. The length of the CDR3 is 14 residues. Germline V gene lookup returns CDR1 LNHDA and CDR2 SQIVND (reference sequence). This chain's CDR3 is CASSKGGDYNEQFF. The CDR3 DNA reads TGTGCCAGTAGTAAAGGGGGTGACTACAATGAGCAGTTCTTC. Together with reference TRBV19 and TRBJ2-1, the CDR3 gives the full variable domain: DGGITQSPKYLFRKEGQNVTLSCEQNLNHDAMYWYRQDPGQGLRLIYYSQIVNDFQKGDIAEGYSVSREKKESFPLTVTSAQKNPTAFYLCASSKGGDYNEQFFGPGTRLTVL.

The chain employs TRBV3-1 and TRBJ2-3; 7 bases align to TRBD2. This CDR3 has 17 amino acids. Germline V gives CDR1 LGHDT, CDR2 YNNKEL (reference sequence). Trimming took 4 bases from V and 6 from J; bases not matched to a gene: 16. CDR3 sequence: CASSLTGEGVPGDTQYF. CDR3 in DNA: TGTGCCAGCAGCCTAACGGGGGAGGGAGTGCCCGGGGATACGCAGTATTTT.

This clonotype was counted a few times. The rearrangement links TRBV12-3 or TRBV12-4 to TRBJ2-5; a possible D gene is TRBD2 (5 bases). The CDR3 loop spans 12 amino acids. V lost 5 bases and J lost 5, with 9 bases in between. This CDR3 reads CASSRKRETQYF. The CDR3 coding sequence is TGTGCCAGCAGTCGCAAGCGGGAGACCCAGTACTTC.

CDR3 in amino acids: CASSKGSGTEQFF. DNA for the CDR3: TGTGCCAGCAGCAAGGGTAGCGGGACGGAGCAGTTCTTC. The rearrangement joins TRBV21-1 to TRBJ2-1; the D call of TRBD2 is as the table states it, not checked on the DNA. TRBV21-1 is designated a pseudogene. The CDR3 length is 13 residues.

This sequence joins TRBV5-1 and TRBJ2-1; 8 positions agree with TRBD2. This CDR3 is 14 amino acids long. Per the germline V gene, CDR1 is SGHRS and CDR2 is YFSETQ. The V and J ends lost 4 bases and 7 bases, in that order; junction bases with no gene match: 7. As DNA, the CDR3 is TGCGCCAGCAGCATGTCAGCGGGGGTAAATGAGCAGTTCTTC. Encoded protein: CASSMSAGVNEQFF.

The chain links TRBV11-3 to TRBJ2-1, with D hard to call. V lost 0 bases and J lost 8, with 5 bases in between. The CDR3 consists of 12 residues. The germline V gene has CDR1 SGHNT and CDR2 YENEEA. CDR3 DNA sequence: TGTGCCAGCAGCTTAGATTATGATGAGCAGTTCTTC. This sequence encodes CASSLDYDEQFF.

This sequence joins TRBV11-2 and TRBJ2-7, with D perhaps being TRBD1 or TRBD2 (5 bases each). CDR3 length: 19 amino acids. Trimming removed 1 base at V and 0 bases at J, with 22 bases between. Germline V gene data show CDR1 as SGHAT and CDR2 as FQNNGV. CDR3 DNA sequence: TGTGCCAGCAGCTTAGGCAAAGGGATTGGGGACCCTAGCTCCTACGAGCAGTACTTC. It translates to CASSLGKGIGDPSSYEQYF.

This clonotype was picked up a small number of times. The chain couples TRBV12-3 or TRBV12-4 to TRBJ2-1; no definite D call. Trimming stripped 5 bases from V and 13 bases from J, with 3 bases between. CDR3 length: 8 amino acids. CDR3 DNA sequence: TGTGCCAGCAGTCCTCAGTTCTTC. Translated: CASSPQFF.

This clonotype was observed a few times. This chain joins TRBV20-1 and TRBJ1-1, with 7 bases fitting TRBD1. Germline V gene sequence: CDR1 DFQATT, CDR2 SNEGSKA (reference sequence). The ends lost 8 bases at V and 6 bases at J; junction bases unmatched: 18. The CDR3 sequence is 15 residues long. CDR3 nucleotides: TGCAGTACGCGAACATGGGGCAGGGGGTCTCCTGAAGCTTTCTTT. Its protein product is CSTRTWGRGSPEAFF.

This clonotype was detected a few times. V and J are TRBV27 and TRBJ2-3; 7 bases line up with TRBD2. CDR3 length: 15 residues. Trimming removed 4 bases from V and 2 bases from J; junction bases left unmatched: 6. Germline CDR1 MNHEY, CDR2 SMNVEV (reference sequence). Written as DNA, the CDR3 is TGTGCCAGCAGTTCCCCGGGGGGACCCACAGATACGCAGTATTTT. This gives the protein CASSSPGGPTDTQYF.

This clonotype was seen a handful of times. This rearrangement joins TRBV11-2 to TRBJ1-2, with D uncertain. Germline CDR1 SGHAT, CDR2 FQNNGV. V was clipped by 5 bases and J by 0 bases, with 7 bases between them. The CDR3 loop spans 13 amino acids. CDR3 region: CASSAGSNYGYTF. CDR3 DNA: TGTGCCAGCAGCGCCGGGTCTAACTATGGCTACACCTTC.

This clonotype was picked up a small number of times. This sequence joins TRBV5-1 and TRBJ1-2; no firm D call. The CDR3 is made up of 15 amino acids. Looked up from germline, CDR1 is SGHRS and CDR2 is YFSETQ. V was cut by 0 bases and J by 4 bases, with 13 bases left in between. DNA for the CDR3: TGCGCCAGCAGCTTGGCTCTCGAGGGAACCTATGGCTACACCTTC. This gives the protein CASSLALEGTYGYTF. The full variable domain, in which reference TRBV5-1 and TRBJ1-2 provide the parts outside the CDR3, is KAGVTQTPRYLIKTRGQQVTLSCSPISGHRSVSWYQQTPGQGLQFLFEYFSETQRNKGNFPGRFSGRQFSNSRSEMNVSTLELGDSALYLCASSLALEGTYGYTFGSGTRLTVV.

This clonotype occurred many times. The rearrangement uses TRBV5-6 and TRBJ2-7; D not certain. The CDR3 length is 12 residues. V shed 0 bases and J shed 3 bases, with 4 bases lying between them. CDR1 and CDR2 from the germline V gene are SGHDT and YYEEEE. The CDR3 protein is CASSLGVYEQYF. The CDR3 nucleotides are TGTGCCAGCAGCTTGGGCGTCTACGAGCAGTACTTC.

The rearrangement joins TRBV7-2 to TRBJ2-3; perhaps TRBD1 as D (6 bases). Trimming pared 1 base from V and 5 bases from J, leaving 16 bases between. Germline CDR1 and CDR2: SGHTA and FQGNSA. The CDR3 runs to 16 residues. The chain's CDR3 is CASSLDAAGARDTQYF. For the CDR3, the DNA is TGTGCCAGCAGCTTAGATGCGGCAGGGGCGAGAGATACGCAGTATTTT. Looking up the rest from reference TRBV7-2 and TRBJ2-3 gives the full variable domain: GAGVSQSPSNKVTEKGKDVELRCDPISGHTALYWYRQSLGQGLEFLIYFQGNSAPDKSGLPSDRFSAERTGGSVSTLTIQRTQQEDSAVYLCASSLDAAGARDTQYFGPGTRLTVL.